These 5 T cell receptor beta chains were sequenced from one sample in a study of blood T cell repertoires in COVID-19. Produced via immunoSEQ multiplex PCR; TCRdb's table is partial and in-frame only. The repertoire has hundreds of thousands of clones, roughly nine tenths of them found once; the top ten carry about 6%. The sequenced sample consisted of peripheral blood. These receptors all stem from a man aged 55 to 70 who had recovered from COVID-19.

The V call is TRBV3-1 (or the pseudogene TRBV3-2), the J call TRBJ2-5; 8 bases are shared with TRBD2. This CDR3 is built from 15 residues. Germline V lookup: CDR1 LGHDT, CDR2 YNNKEL (reference sequence). The J segment lost 1 base and the V segment lost 4 bases, leaving 5 bases of the junction unmatched. The CDR3 DNA is TGTGCCAGCAGCCGCTCGGGGGGGCCCCAAGAGACCCAGTACTTC. Its translation is CASSRSGGPQETQYF.

The genes are TRBV7-3 and TRBJ2-7, with D unresolved. V dropped 2 bases and J dropped 4 bases, with 9 bases sitting between them. The CDR3 covers 13 residues. Per the germline V gene, CDR1 is SGHTA and CDR2 is FQGTGA. In DNA, the CDR3 is TGTGCCAGCAGCTTAGTCCCGGAGTACGAGCAGTACTTC. It specifies CASSLVPEYEQYF.

This clone has a single count. The CDR3 DNA is TGTGCCAGCAGTCCCGGGACTCCGTATAGCAATCAGCCCCAGCATTTT. This gives the protein CASSPGTPYSNQPQHF. The chain links TRBV28 to TRBJ1-5; possible D gene TRBD1, 5 bases. This CDR3 comprises 16 residues. Per germline, CDR1 MDHEN and CDR2 SYDVKM. V shed 5 bases and J shed 0 bases, with 14 bases lying between them. The full variable domain, in which reference TRBV28 and TRBJ1-5 provide the parts outside the CDR3, is DVKVTQSSRYLVKRTGEKVFLECVQDMDHENMFWYRQDPGLGLRLIYFSYDVKMKEKGDIPEGYSVSREKKERFSLILESASTNQTSMYLCASSPGTPYSNQPQHFGDGTRLSIL.

This rearrangement joins TRBV4-1 to TRBJ2-1; D possibly corresponds to TRBD1 (7 bases). Germline CDR1 and CDR2: MGHRA and YSYEKL. The CDR3 is made up of 16 amino acids. V was shortened by 1 base and J by 7 bases, with 17 bases between the two germline ends. The CDR3 bases are TGCGCCAGCAGCCAAGTTCGACAGGGTCGGGGGAATGAGCAGTTCTTC. Its translation is CASSQVRQGRGNEQFF.

This chain links TRBV6-5 with TRBJ1-1, with D perhaps TRBD1 (5 bases). Deletions cut 0 bases from V and 5 bases from J, with 10 bases between. Germline loops: CDR1 MNHEY, CDR2 SVGAGI. This CDR3 has 14 residues. DNA of the CDR3: TGTGCCAGCAGTTACTCCTGGGGGGGAACTGAAGCTTTCTTT. The encoded protein is CASSYSWGGTEAFF.